This T cell receptor (beta chain) was sequenced in a study of OX40 agonist ivuxolimab in advanced cancers. Across the study: At just under 85% male, the cohort had a mean age of around 56 years, ranging from roughly 20 to 90. The study reported partial responses in three patients: one hepatocellular carcinoma, two cutaneous melanoma.

The V gene's germline CDR1 is SGDLS and CDR2 YYNGEE. V lost 3 bases to trimming and J lost 0 bases; unmatched junction nucleotides: 9. The CDR3 covers 19 residues. Sequencing was performed with immunoSEQ multiplex PCR; in TCRdb, only in-frame clones are kept and a portion is missing. The sample has 40,000 to 60,000 clones; around nine tenths are singletons. This clone was observed once. The chain employs TRBV9 and TRBJ2-1; 13 bases fit TRBD2. The source material was CD4+ or CD8+ T cells sorted from blood, sampled in a trial of the OX40 agonist ivuxolimab. The TCR comes from an adult with an advanced solid tumor such as melanoma, head and neck, liver or kidney cancer. CDR3 bases: TGTGCCAGCAGCGGACGGACTAGCGGGGGCTGGAGCTCCTACAATGAGCAGTTCTTC. Translated, it gives CASSGRTSGGWSSYNEQFF.